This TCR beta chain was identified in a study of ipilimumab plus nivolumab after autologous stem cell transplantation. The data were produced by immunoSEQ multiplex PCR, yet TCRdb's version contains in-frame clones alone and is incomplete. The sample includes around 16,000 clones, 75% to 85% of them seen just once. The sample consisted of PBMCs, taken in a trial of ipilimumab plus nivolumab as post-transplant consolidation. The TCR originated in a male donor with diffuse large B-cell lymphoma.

For the CDR3, the DNA is TGTGCCAGCAGCCTCGGACGGGTTATGCAGCCCCAGCATTTT. Translation gives CASSLGRVMQPQHF. The gene calls are TRBV7-8 and TRBJ1-5, with D unresolved. Germline V gives CDR1 SGHVS, CDR2 FQNEAQ. Between the trimmed V and J ends, which lost 5 bases and 7 bases, there was a span of 15 bases. The CDR3 runs 14 residues.